This is a list of T cell receptor beta chains from one sample in a study of regulatory T cells in long-lasting Graves disease. TCRdb reprocessed the multiplex PCR reads via MiXCR and lists one record per CDR3 protein. The sample yields 250,000 to 400,000 distinct CDR3 sequences, 15% to 20% seen once. The sequenced sample was peripheral blood mononuclear cells (PBMCs), obtained at new diagnosis, from a patient treated with antithyroid drugs. The receptor source for this set is a female donor with Graves disease. Each CDR3 is given with its conserved first and last residue. A D gene is named only where the DNA matches it firmly. Clone size appears in some rows only: once, few, many, or a class for an expanded clone.

size,J,V,D,length,DNA,CDR3
few,TRBJ1-4,TRBV6-1,.,13,TGTGCCAGCACGGCGCAGTACAATGAAAAACTGTTTTTT,CASTAQYNEKLFF
many,TRBJ2-7,TRBV19,TRBD1,16,TGTGCCAGTAGTCCTACTTTACAGGGGGCCACCTACGAGCAGTACTTC,CASSPTLQGATYEQYF
.,TRBJ2-7,TRBV6-1,.,14,TGTGCCACCAAGGGGGGAAGGGGCTCCTACGAGCAGTACTTC,CATKGGRGSYEQYF
many,TRBJ1-6,TRBV28,TRBD1,18,TGTGCCAGCAGTTTCGGACAGGAGGGGTTCTCCTATAATTCACCCCTCCACTTT,CASSFGQEGFSYNSPLHF
many,TRBJ2-5,TRBV24-1,.,12,TGTGCCACCAGTGGATCCGGAGAGACCCAGTACTTC,CATSGSGETQYF
many,TRBJ2-5,TRBV30,.,13,TGTGCCTGGAGCTGGGGGAGTGGCAAGACCCAGTACTTC,CAWSWGSGKTQYF
many,TRBJ2-5,TRBV25-1,.,12,TGTGCCAGCAGTCTGCCCGGAGAGACCCAGTACTTC,CASSLPGETQYF
many,TRBJ2-7,TRBV7-9,.,15,TGTGCCACCATTCCCTGGGACTCGAGCTCCTACGAGCAGTACTTC,CATIPWDSSSYEQYF
many,TRBJ2-5,TRBV24-1,.,16,TGTGCCACCAGTGATTGGACAGACCACAGCCAAGAGACCCAGTACTTC,CATSDWTDHSQETQYF
.,TRBJ1-2,TRBV18,.,14,TGTGCCAGCTCACCACCGTCCGGGAACTATGGCTACACCTTC,CASSPPSGNYGYTF
many,TRBJ1-6,TRBV6-5,.,15,TGTGCCAGCAGCTACGAATCGCGGGGGAATTCACCCCTCCACTTT,CASSYESRGNSPLHF
.,TRBJ2-2,TRBV5-4,.,15,TGTGCCAGCAGCTTCGTGGGAGTGAACACCGGGGAGCTGTTTTTT,CASSFVGVNTGELFF
.,TRBJ2-7,TRBV28,.,15,TGTGCCAGCAGTTCTTCCCCGGCGGAGGTAGGCGAGCAGTACTTC,CASSSSPAEVGEQYF
many,TRBJ2-7,TRBV28,TRBD1,14,TGTGCCAGCATCGGGGACAGATTCATCTACGAGCAGTACTTC,CASIGDRFIYEQYF
many,TRBJ2-2,TRBV6-1,.,15,TGTGCCGGGACCCCGGGCGGAGGGGGCACCGGGGAGCTGTTTTTT,CAGTPGGGGTGELFF
many,TRBJ2-7,TRBV3-1,.,15,TGTGCCAGCAGCCAAGATCCGGGGGGCACCTACGAGCAGTACTTC,CASSQDPGGTYEQYF